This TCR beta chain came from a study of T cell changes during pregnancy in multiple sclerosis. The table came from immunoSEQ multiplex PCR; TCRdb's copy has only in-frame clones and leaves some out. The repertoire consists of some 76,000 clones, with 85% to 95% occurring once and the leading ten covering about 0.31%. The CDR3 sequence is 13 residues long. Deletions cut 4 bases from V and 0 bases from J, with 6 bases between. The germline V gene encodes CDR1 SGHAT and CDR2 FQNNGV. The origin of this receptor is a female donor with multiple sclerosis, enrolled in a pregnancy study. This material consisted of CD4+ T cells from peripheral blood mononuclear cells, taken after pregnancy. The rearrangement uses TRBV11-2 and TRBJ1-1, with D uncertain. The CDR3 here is CASSSGVNTEAFF. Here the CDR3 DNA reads TGTGCCAGCAGCTCCGGGGTGAACACTGAAGCTTTCTTT.